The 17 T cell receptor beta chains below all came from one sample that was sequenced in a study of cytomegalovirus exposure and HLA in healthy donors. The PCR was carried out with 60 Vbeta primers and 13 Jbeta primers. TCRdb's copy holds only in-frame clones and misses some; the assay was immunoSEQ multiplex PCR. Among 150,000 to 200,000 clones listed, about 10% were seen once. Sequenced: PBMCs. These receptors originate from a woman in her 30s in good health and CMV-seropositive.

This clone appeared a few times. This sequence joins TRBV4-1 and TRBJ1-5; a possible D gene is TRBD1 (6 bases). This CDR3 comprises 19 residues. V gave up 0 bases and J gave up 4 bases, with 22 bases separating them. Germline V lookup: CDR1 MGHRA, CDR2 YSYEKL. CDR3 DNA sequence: TGCGCCAGCAGCCAAGATCTGGACAGTACGATACTCGGTAATCAGCCCCAGCATTTT. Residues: CASSQDLDSTILGNQPQHF.

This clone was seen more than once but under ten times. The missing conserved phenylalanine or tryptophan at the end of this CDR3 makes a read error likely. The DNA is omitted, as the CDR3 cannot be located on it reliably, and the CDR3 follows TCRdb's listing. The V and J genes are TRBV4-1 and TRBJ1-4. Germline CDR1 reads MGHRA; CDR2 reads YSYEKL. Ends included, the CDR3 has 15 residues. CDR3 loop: CASSQAGGGNEKMFL.

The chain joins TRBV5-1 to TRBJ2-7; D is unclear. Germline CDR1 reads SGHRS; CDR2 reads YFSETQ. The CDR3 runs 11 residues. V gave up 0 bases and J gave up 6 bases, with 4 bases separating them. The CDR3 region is CASSLGREQYF. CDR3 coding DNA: TGCGCCAGCAGCTTGGGTCGCGAGCAGTACTTC. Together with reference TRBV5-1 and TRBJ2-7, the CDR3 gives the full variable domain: KAGVTQTPRYLIKTRGQQVTLSCSPISGHRSVSWYQQTPGQGLQFLFEYFSETQRNKGNFPGRFSGRQFSNSRSEMNVSTLELGDSALYLCASSLGREQYFGPGTRLTVT.

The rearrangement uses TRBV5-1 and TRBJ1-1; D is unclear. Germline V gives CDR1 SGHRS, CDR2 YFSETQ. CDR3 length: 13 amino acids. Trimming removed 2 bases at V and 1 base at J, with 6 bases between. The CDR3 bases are TGCGCCAGCAGCTTCGGGAAGAACACTGAAGCTTTCTTT. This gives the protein CASSFGKNTEAFF.

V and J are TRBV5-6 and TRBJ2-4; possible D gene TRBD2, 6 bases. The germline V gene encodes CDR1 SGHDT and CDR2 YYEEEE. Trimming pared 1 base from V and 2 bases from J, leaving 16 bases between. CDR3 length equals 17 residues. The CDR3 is CASSLMVFSGSKNIQYF. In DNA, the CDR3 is TGTGCCAGCAGCTTGATGGTGTTTAGCGGTTCCAAAAACATTCAGTACTTC.

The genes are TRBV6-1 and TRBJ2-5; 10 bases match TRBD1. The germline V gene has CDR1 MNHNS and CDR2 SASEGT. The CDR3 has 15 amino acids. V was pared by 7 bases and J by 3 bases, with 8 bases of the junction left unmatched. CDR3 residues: CASIRQGALKETQYF. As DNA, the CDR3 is TGTGCCAGCATTCGACAGGGGGCATTAAAAGAGACCCAGTACTTC.

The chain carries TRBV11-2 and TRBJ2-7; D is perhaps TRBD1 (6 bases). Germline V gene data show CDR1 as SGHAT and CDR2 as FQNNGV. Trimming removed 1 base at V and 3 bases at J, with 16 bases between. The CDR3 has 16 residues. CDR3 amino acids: CASSLGWGGTNYEQYF. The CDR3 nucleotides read TGTGCCAGCAGCTTAGGTTGGGGTGGGACAAACTACGAGCAGTACTTC.

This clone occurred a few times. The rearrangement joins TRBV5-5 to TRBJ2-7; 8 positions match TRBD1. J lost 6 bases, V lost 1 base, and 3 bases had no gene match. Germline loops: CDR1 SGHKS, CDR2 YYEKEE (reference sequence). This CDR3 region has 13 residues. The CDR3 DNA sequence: TGTGCCAGCAGCTTGTGGACAGGGACCGAGCAGTACTTC. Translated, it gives CASSLWTGTEQYF.

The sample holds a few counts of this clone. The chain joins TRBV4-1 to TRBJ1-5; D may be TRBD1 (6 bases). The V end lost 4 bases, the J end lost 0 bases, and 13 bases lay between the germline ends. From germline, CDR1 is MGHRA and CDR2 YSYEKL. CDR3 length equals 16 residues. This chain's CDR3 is CASSLRDMNSNQPQHF. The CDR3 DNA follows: TGCGCCAGCAGCCTCCGGGACATGAATAGCAATCAGCCCCAGCATTTT.

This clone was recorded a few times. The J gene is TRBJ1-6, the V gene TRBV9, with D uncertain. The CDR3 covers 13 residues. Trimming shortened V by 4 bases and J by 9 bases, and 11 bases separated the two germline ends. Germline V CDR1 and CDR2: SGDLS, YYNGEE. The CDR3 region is CASSIESGSPLHF. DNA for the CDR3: TGTGCCAGCAGCATAGAATCGGGTTCACCCCTCCACTTT. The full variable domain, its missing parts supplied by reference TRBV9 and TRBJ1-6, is DSGVTQTPKHLITATGQRVTLRCSPRSGDLSVYWYQQSLDQGLQFLIQYYNGEERAKGNILERFSAQQFPDLHSELNLSSLELGDSALYFCASSIESGSPLHFGNGTRLTVT.

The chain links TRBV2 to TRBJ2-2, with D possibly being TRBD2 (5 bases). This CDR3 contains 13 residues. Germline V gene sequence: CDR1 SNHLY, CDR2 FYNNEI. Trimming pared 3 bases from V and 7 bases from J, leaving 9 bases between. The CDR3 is CASSDGGYGELFF. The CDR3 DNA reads TGTGCCAGCAGTGATGGCGGGTACGGGGAGCTGTTTTTT. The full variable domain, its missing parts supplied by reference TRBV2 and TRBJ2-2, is EPEVTQTPSHQVTQMGQEVILRCVPISNHLYFYWYRQILGQKVEFLVSFYNNEISEKSEIFDDQFSVERPDGSNFTLKIRSTKLEDSAMYFCASSDGGYGELFFGEGSRLTVL.

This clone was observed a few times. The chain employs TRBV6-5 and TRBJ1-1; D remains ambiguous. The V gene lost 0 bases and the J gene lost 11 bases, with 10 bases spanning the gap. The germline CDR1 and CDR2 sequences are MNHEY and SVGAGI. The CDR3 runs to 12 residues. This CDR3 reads CASSYSGLVAFF. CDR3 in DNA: TGTGCCAGCAGTTACTCTGGACTTGTGGCTTTCTTT.

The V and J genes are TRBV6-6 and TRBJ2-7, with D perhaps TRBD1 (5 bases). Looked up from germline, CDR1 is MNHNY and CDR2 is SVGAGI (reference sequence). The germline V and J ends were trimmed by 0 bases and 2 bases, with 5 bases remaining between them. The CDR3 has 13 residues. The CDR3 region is CASSYSGAYEQYF. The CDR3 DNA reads TGTGCCAGCAGTTACTCAGGGGCCTACGAGCAGTACTTC.

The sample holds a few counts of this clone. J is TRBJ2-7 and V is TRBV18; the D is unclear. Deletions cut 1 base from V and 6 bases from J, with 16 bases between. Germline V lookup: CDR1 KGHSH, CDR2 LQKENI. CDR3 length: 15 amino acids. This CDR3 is CASSPRSQPYSEQYF. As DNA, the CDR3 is TGTGCCAGCTCACCACGATCCCAGCCGTACAGCGAGCAGTACTTC.

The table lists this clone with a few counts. CDR3 DNA: TGTGCCACCAGCCGCGGACTATCCACTAGCACAGATACGCAGTATTTT. This translates into CATSRGLSTSTDTQYF. The chain recombines TRBV15 with TRBJ2-3; a weak D match, TRBD2 (6 bases). Germline V gene data show CDR1 as LNHNV and CDR2 as YYDKDF (reference sequence). V was cut by 5 bases and J by 0 bases, with 15 bases left in between. The CDR3 consists of 16 residues.

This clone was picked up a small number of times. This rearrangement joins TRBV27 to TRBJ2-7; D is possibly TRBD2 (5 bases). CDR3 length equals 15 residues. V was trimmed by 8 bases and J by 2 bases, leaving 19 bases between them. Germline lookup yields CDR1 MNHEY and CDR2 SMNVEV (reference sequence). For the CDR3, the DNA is TGTGCCAGCCGTAAGACTACTGAGGCTACCTACGAGCAGTACTTC. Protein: CASRKTTEATYEQYF.

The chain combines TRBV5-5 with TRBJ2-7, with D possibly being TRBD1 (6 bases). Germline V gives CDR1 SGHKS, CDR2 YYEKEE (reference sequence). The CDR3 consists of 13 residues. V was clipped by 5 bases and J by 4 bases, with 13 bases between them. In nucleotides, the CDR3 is TGTGCCAGCAGTTTCAGGGGCCCGTACGAGCAGTACTTC. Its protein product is CASSFRGPYEQYF.